The 5 T cell receptor beta chains in this list originate from one sample, sequenced in a study of blood T cell repertoires in COVID-19. Clones were read by immunoSEQ multiplex PCR, and TCRdb kept only the in-frame ones, dropping some. The sample yields about 36,000 clones, 80% to 90% seen once. The specimen was peripheral blood. The receptors here all came from a man in his fifties or sixties with COVID-19, enrolled during active disease.

This chain links TRBV5-8 with TRBJ2-7; 11 bases match TRBD2. Germline CDR1 and CDR2: SGHTS and YDEGEE. The CDR3 is 15 amino acids. Unmatched junction bases numbered 1, after V lost 0 bases and J lost 2 bases. The CDR3 sequence is CASSLGGLAAYEQYF. For the CDR3, the DNA is TGTGCCAGCAGCTTGGGGGGACTAGCGGCCTACGAGCAGTACTTC.

This clone turned up a few times. The chain links TRBV3-1 (or the pseudogene TRBV3-2) to TRBJ1-2, with D unclear. Trimming pared 0 bases from V and 2 bases from J, leaving 10 bases between. The CDR3 is 15 amino acids. Germline V CDR1 and CDR2: LGHDT, YNNKEL (reference sequence). CDR3 nucleotides: TGTGCCAGCAGCCAAGATCAGTCCGGGAACTATGGCTACACCTTC. This sequence encodes CASSQDQSGNYGYTF.

This sequence joins TRBV2 and TRBJ1-3; D is unresolved. Per germline, CDR1 SNHLY and CDR2 FYNNEI. V lost 5 bases and J 2 bases, leaving 7 bases between the germline ends. The CDR3 runs to 13 residues. The CDR3, as DNA: TGTGCCAGCAGTAGGAGGGCTGGAAACACCATATATTTT. This codes for CASSRRAGNTIYF.

The CDR3 loop is CASSSGRGNTQYF. The CDR3 DNA sequence: TGTGCCAGTAGTTCAGGACGGGGGAATACGCAGTATTTT. The V gene is TRBV19, the J gene TRBJ2-3; D is perhaps TRBD2 (6 bases). From germline, CDR1 is LNHDA and CDR2 SQIVND (reference sequence). The CDR3 loop spans 13 amino acids. V lost 5 bases, J lost 7 bases, and 13 bases lay in between.

The chain recombines TRBV5-6 with TRBJ2-1; D remains unclear. Germline lookup yields CDR1 SGHDT and CDR2 YYEEEE. The CDR3 spans 11 residues. Trimming removed 4 bases at V and 5 bases at J, with 4 bases between. The CDR3 loop reads CASSINNEQFF. CDR3 nucleotide sequence: TGTGCCAGCAGCATTAACAATGAGCAGTTCTTC.